A single sample gave rise to the 23 T cell receptor beta chains below, sequenced in a study of cytomegalovirus exposure and HLA in healthy donors. In the PCR, 60 Vbeta and 13 Jbeta primers were used. Produced via immunoSEQ multiplex PCR; TCRdb's table is partial and in-frame only. The table records under 200,000 clones, roughly 85% of them present only once. The sequenced sample consisted of PBMCs. These receptors were collected from a middle-aged woman in good health and CMV-seronegative.

This chain connects TRBV7-8 to TRBJ1-1; TRBD1 might be the D (6 bases). The germline V gene encodes CDR1 SGHVS and CDR2 FQNEAQ. This CDR3 is built from 14 residues. V was shortened by 0 bases and J by 8 bases, with 13 bases between the two germline ends. CDR3: CASSLAIGGAEAFF. For the CDR3, the DNA is TGTGCCAGCAGCTTAGCGATTGGGGGGGCGGAAGCTTTCTTT.

The chain has TRBV7-6 and TRBJ1-5; TRBD1 matches at 9 bases. Germline CDR1 reads SGHVS; CDR2 reads FNYEAQ. Trimming at V came to 5 bases and at J to 6 bases, leaving 5 bases not matched to a gene. The length of the CDR3 is 14 residues. As DNA, the CDR3 is TGTGCCAGCAGCGTGGGACAGGGTGGTCAGCCCCAGCATTTT. This codes for CASSVGQGGQPQHF.

The CDR3 DNA sequence: TGTGCCAGCACGTTCAGCGGGATAGGAAATGAGCAGTTCTTC. Translated: CASTFSGIGNEQFF. V and J are TRBV7-2 and TRBJ2-1, with TRBD2 identical over 7 bases. The CDR3 covers 14 residues. V shed 7 bases and J 7 bases; nucleotides not matched to a gene: 10. The germline V gene has CDR1 SGHTA and CDR2 FQGNSA.

This clone was seen only once. The genes are TRBV4-2 and TRBJ2-1; TRBD2 might be the D (6 bases). The germline V gene has CDR1 LGHNA and CDR2 YNFKEQ. V was trimmed by 1 base and J by 7 bases, leaving 11 bases between them. This CDR3 is built from 14 residues. In DNA form, the CDR3 reads TGTGCCAGCAGCCAAGTATTGGCGGGGAATGAGCAGTTCTTC. Translated, it gives CASSQVLAGNEQFF.

This chain's CDR3 is CASSLTRGFGEKLFF. In DNA form, the CDR3 reads TGTGCCAGCAGTTTAACCAGGGGGTTTGGGGAAAAACTGTTTTTT. V is TRBV27 and J is TRBJ1-4; 7 bases align to TRBD1. Germline values: CDR1 MNHEY, CDR2 SMNVEV (reference sequence). V lost 2 bases, J lost 8 bases, and 8 bases stayed unmatched. The CDR3 has 15 amino acids.

The genes are TRBV6-6 and TRBJ2-1; TRBD2 matches at 13 bases. Germline trimming cut 7 bases from V and 4 bases from J; bases unmatched to any gene: 4. This CDR3 comprises 15 residues. The germline gives CDR1 MNHNY, CDR2 SVGAGI (reference sequence). The CDR3 loop is CASIPGLAGYNEQFF. DNA of the CDR3: TGTGCCAGCATCCCGGGACTAGCGGGGTACAATGAGCAGTTCTTC.

The chain has TRBV30 and TRBJ1-1, with D possibly matching TRBD1 (6 bases). Germline loops: CDR1 GTSNPN, CDR2 SVGIG (reference sequence). The CDR3 extends over 15 amino acids. V was shortened by 3 bases and J by 5 bases, with 19 bases between the two germline ends. The CDR3: CAWRAAGARMTEAFF. The DNA for the CDR3 is TGTGCCTGGAGGGCCGCAGGGGCCCGAATGACTGAAGCTTTCTTT.

This sequence joins TRBV7-9 and TRBJ1-2, with 9 bases matching TRBD1. Germline CDR1 reads SEHNR; CDR2 reads FQNEAQ (reference sequence). CDR3 length: 14 amino acids. The trim removed 5 bases at V and 8 bases at J, leaving 9 bases unmatched. This chain's CDR3 is CASSGVQGARGYTF. For the CDR3, the DNA is TGTGCCAGCAGCGGTGTACAGGGGGCGAGAGGCTACACCTTC. Based on the CDR3 plus reference TRBV7-9 and TRBJ1-2, the full variable domain is DTGVSQNPRHKITKRGQNVTFRCDPISEHNRLYWYRQTLGQGPEFLTYFQNEAQLEKSRLLSDRFSAERPKGSFSTLEIQRTEQGDSAMYLCASSGVQGARGYTFGSGTRLTVV.

The CDR3 DNA reads TGTGCCAGCAGTTCACGACAGGCTTATACCTACGAGCAGTACTTC. This sequence encodes CASSSRQAYTYEQYF. This sequence joins TRBV6-5 and TRBJ2-7, with D perhaps TRBD1 (6 bases). V dropped 4 bases and J dropped 2 bases, with 15 bases sitting between them. The CDR3 totals 15 residues. The germline CDR1 and CDR2 sequences are MNHEY and SVGAGI.

The chain combines TRBV23-1 with TRBJ1-1, with 11 nucleotides matching TRBD1. TRBV23-1 belongs to the ORF category, with a function that is uncertain. The trim removed 2 bases at V and 4 bases at J, leaving 9 bases unmatched. The CDR3 covers 17 residues. The CDR3 reads CASSQLKDRGPGTEAFF. CDR3 DNA: TGCGCCAGCAGTCAACTTAAGGACAGGGGGCCGGGCACTGAAGCTTTCTTT.

V usage is TRBV7-9 and J usage is TRBJ2-1, with 10 bases lining up with TRBD2. Germline V gene data show CDR1 as SEHNR and CDR2 as FQNEAQ (reference sequence). Trimming took 4 bases from V and 3 from J; bases not matched to a gene: 0. The CDR3 is 14 residues long. In nucleotides, the CDR3 is TGTGCCAGCAGCTCTAGCGGGAGCTACAATGAGCAGTTCTTC. Translated, it gives CASSSSGSYNEQFF.

V and J are TRBV5-1 and TRBJ1-2; 10 bases match TRBD1. J lost 8 bases, V lost 1 base, and 5 bases had no gene match. CDR3 size: 14 residues. Germline V gene sequence: CDR1 SGHRS, CDR2 YFSETQ. The CDR3 DNA follows: TGCGCCAGCAGCTTGACGGGACAGGGGACGGGCTACACCTTC. Amino acid sequence: CASSLTGQGTGYTF.

The rearrangement uses TRBV9 and TRBJ1-1; D is uncertain. Germline assignment: CDR1 SGDLS and CDR2 YYNGEE. This CDR3 has 13 amino acids. V was pared by 4 bases and J by 0 bases, with 7 bases between. The chain's CDR3 is CASSLRMNTEAFF. Here the CDR3 DNA reads TGTGCCAGCAGCCTGCGGATGAACACTGAAGCTTTCTTT.

The chain links TRBV5-6 to TRBJ2-6, with a weak D call TRBD2 (5 bases). Trimming stripped 1 base from V and 8 bases from J, with 16 bases between. Germline values: CDR1 SGHDT, CDR2 YYEEEE. The CDR3 is 16 amino acids. CDR3 protein: CASSLYWAGGTNVLTF. CDR3 nucleotide sequence: TGTGCCAGCAGCTTGTACTGGGCAGGAGGAACCAACGTCCTGACTTTC.

The CDR3, as DNA: TGTGCCATCAGACCTGGACAGTCCTACGAGCAGTACTTC. Translation gives CAIRPGQSYEQYF. This sequence joins TRBV10-3 and TRBJ2-7; D is possibly TRBD1 (6 bases). V was cut by 6 bases and J by 1 base, with 10 bases left in between. This CDR3 comprises 13 residues. CDR1 ENHRY and CDR2 SYGVKD come from the germline V gene.

The chain couples TRBV7-8 to TRBJ2-1; possible D gene TRBD2, 6 bases. The CDR3 covers 17 residues. In germline, CDR1 is SGHVS, CDR2 FQNEAQ. V gave up 2 bases and J gave up 1 base, with 15 bases separating them. The CDR3 is CASSLSSGLGSYNEQFF. The DNA for the CDR3 is TGTGCCAGCAGCTTATCGAGCGGGCTTGGATCCTACAATGAGCAGTTCTTC.

The genes are TRBV7-6 and TRBJ1-5, with a tentative D call TRBD1 (6 bases). Germline CDR1 and CDR2: SGHVS and FNYEAQ. The CDR3 consists of 18 residues. V lost 1 base, J lost 0 bases, and 16 bases lay in between. The CDR3 loop is CASSLEAWQGYSNQPQHF. The CDR3 DNA is TGTGCCAGCAGCTTAGAAGCTTGGCAGGGGTATAGCAATCAGCCCCAGCATTTT.

The gene calls are TRBV11-2 and TRBJ2-5; 12 nucleotides agree with TRBD2. The J call may be wrong; the DNA end is better matched by TRBJ2-7. The CDR3 runs to 18 residues. CDR1 is SGHAT, CDR2 FQNNGV, per germline. The CDR3 DNA sequence: TGTGCCAGCAGCTTAGATCAGACTAGCGGGAGCCACATGTACGAGCAGTACTTC. Residues: CASSLDQTSGSHMYEQYF.

The V call is TRBV6-1, the J call TRBJ2-7; TRBD2 aligns across 13 bases. This CDR3 has 18 residues. V was pared by 0 bases and J by 4 bases, with 9 bases of the junction left unmatched. Looked up from germline, CDR1 is MNHNS and CDR2 is SASEGT. The CDR3 coding sequence is TGTGCCAGCAGTGAAGCGGGGACTAGCGGGGAGTCTTCTTACGAGCAGTACTTC. Its protein is CASSEAGTSGESSYEQYF.

V usage is TRBV27 and J usage is TRBJ2-3, with 9 bases fitting TRBD2. The CDR3 is made up of 11 amino acids. The V gene end was trimmed by 8 bases and the J gene end by 6 bases; junction bases not matched to a gene: 0. Looked up from germline, CDR1 is MNHEY and CDR2 is SMNVEV (reference sequence). CDR3 nucleotides: TGTGCCAGCGGACTAGCGGATACGCAGTATTTT. Encoded protein: CASGLADTQYF.

The chain is built from TRBV19 and TRBJ1-1, with D unresolved. CDR1 is LNHDA, CDR2 SQIVND, per germline (reference sequence). Between the trimmed V and J ends, which lost 5 bases and 1 base, there was a span of 8 bases. This CDR3 region has 13 residues. CDR3 nucleotide sequence: TGTGCCAGTAGTCCCCAGAAGAACACTGAAGCTTTCTTT. This encodes CASSPQKNTEAFF.

This clone was counted only a few times. CDR3 sequence: CASSHSRTSYEQYF. Written as DNA, the CDR3 is TGCGCCAGCAGCCATAGCCGGACATCCTACGAGCAGTACTTC. This chain joins TRBV4-3 and TRBJ2-5; D might be TRBD1 (5 bases). The J call could be wrong; TRBJ2-7 is a better fit for the DNA end. The V gene's germline CDR1 is LGHNA and CDR2 YSLEER. This CDR3 has 14 residues.

This sequence joins TRBV5-1 and TRBJ1-5; D is ambiguous. Germline CDR1 reads SGHRS; CDR2 reads YFSETQ. The V and J ends lost 0 bases and 7 bases respectively, with 11 bases between them. The CDR3 length is 14 residues. CDR3: CASSLEPSRQPQHF. The CDR3 bases are TGCGCCAGCAGCTTGGAGCCGTCCCGGCAGCCCCAGCATTTT.